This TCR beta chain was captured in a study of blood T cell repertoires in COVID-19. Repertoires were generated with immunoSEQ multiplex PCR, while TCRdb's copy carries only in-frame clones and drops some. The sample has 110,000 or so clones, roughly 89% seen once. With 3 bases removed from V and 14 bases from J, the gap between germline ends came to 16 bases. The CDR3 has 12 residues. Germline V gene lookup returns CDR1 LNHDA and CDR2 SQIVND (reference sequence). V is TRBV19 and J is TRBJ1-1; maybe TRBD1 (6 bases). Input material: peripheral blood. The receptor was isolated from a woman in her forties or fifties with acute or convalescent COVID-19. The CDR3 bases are TGTGCCAGTAGTATGCCAGGGGCGGAAGGGTTCTTT. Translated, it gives CASSMPGAEGFF.